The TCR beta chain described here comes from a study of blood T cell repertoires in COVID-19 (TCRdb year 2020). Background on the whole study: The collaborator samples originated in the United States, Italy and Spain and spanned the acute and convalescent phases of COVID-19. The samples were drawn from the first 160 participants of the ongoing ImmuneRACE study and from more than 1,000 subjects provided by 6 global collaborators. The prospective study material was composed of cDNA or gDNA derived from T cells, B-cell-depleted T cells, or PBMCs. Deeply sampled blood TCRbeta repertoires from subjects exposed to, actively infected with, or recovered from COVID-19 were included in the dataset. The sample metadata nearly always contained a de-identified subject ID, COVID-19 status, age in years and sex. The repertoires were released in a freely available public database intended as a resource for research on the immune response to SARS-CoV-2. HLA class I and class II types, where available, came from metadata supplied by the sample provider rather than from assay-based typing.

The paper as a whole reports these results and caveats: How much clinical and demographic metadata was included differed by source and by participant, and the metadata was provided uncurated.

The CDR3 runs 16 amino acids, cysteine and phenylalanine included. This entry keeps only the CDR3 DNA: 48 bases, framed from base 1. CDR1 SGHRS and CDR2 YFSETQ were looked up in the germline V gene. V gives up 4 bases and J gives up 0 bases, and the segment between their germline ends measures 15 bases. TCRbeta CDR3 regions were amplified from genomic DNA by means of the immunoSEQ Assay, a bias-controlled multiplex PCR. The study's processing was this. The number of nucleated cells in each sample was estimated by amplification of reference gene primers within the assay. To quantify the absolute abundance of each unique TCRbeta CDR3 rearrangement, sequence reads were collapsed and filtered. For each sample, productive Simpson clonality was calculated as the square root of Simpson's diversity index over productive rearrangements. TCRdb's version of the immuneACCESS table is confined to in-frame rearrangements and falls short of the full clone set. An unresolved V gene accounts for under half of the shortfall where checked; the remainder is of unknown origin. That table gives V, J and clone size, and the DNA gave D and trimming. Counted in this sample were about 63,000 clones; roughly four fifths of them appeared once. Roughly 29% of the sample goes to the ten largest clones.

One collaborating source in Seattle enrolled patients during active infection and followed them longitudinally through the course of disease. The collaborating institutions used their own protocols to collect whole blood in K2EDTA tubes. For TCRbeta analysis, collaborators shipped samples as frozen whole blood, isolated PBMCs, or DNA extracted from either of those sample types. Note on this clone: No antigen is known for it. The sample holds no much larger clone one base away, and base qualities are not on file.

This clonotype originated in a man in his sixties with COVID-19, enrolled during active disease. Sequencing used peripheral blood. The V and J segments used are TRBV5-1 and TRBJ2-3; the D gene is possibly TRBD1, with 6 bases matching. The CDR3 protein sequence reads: CASSGTQRKSTDTQYF. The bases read TGCGCCAGCAGCGGGACACAACGGAAAAGCACAGATACGCAGTATTTT.